The 16 T cell receptor beta chains below come from one sample, sequenced in a study of molecular identifiers for immune sequencing clone quantification. TCRdb fed the PCR reads into MiXCR, producing one record per CDR3 protein. The sample lists just under 650,000 distinct CDR3 sequences; less than 20% were seen once. Sequencing was performed on naive CD8+ T cells from blood, with Jurkat cell RNA spiked in. Subset noted: FACS-sorted CD8+CD4-CCR7+CD45RA+ naive T cells. The receptor source for this set is a human donor in good health. Some libraries in this study had Jurkat cell RNA spiked in.

The chain links TRBV7-9 to TRBJ1-2; D call uncertain. V lost 3 bases and J 3 bases, leaving 8 bases between the germline ends. The CDR3 spans 13 residues. Germline V gives CDR1 SEHNR, CDR2 FQNEAQ (reference sequence). DNA of the CDR3: TGTGCCAGCAGCTTCTGGGAATACTATGGCTACACCTTC. Translated, it gives CASSFWEYYGYTF.

This clonotype occurred a few times. The chain links TRBV2 to TRBJ2-1; the D gene is possibly TRBD2 (6 bases). This CDR3 has 16 residues. The V gene lost 3 bases and the J gene lost 4 bases, with 16 bases spanning the gap. CDR1 is SNHLY, CDR2 FYNNEI, per germline. The CDR3 DNA reads as TGTGCCAGCAGTGACCCCGGGGGTCCCGGTTACAATGAGCAGTTCTTC. Its translation is CASSDPGGPGYNEQFF.

This clonotype has only a few counts. The chain has TRBV6-5 and TRBJ1-6; D is undetermined. V lost 2 bases, J lost 7 bases, and 9 bases lay in between. The CDR3 loop spans 14 amino acids. Germline CDR1 is MNHEY and CDR2 is SVGAGI. The CDR3 coding sequence is TGTGCCAGCAGTTACGATGGTTTGAATTCACCCCTCCACTTT. Its translation: CASSYDGLNSPLHF.

This clonotype was detected only a few times. The chain employs TRBV4-2 and TRBJ1-1; a possible D gene is TRBD1 (5 bases). Germline CDR1 is LGHNA and CDR2 is YNFKEQ. V dropped 0 bases and J dropped 1 base, with 15 bases sitting between them. CDR3 length: 17 amino acids. The CDR3 region is CASSQDSQGDRNTEAFF. As DNA, the CDR3 is TGTGCCAGCAGCCAAGATTCCCAAGGGGACCGGAACACTGAAGCTTTCTTT.

This clonotype was seen many times. The chain couples TRBV28 to TRBJ2-4; 10 bases map to TRBD2. Losses at the gene ends were 3 bases for V and 16 bases for J; bases not matched to a gene: 12. The CDR3 length is 14 residues. CDR1 is MDHEN, CDR2 SYDVKM, per germline. The DNA for the CDR3 is TGTGCCAGCAGTTTTCGAACTAGCGGGAACGGGGATTACTTC. It translates to CASSFRTSGNGDYF.

Regarding this clonotype: Relative to the germline gene, one junction end is altered; a read error may explain this. This rearrangement joins TRBV2 to TRBJ2-5; D is unclear. The CDR3 covers 15 residues. Germline V gives CDR1 SNHLY, CDR2 FYNNEI. The CDR3 region is CASSGAEETQETRYF. As DNA, the CDR3 is TGTGCCAGCAGCGGCGCAGAGGAGACTCAAGAGACCCGGTACTTC.

Many counts were recorded for this clonotype. CDR3: CASTSGTGGVGRSYEQYF. The CDR3 DNA reads as TGTGCCAGCACATCCGGGACAGGGGGCGTCGGACGCTCCTACGAGCAGTACTTC. The V call is TRBV12-3 or TRBV12-4, the J call TRBJ2-7, with TRBD1 identical over 12 bases. The CDR3 runs to 18 residues. Unmatched junction bases numbered 13, after V lost 7 bases and J lost 0 bases.

As to this clonotype: A read error may be the cause here, since a much bigger clone is one base away. The chain has TRBV2 and TRBJ2-7; TRBD2 is a possible D gene (6 bases). Germline-derived CDR1 and CDR2 are SNHLY and FYNNEI. CDR3 length: 14 residues. In DNA, the CDR3 is TGTTCCAGCAGCGAACTAGCCCTATCCTACGAGCAGTACTTC. Translation gives CSSSELALSYEQYF.

This clonotype was seen a few times. J is TRBJ2-5 and V is TRBV9; weak D call: TRBD1 (5 bases). The V gene's germline CDR1 is SGDLS and CDR2 YYNGEE. This CDR3 is 15 amino acids long. With 0 bases removed from V and 5 bases from J, the gap between germline ends came to 14 bases. CDR3 sequence reads: CASSVGAGSRETQYF. The CDR3, as DNA: TGTGCCAGCAGCGTAGGGGCAGGGTCTCGGGAGACCCAGTACTTC. The complete variable domain, with remaining parts taken from reference TRBV9 and TRBJ2-5, reads DSGVTQTPKHLITATGQRVTLRCSPRSGDLSVYWYQQSLDQGLQFLIQYYNGEERAKGNILERFSAQQFPDLHSELNLSSLELGDSALYFCASSVGAGSRETQYFGPGTRLLVL.

With respect to this clonotype: The CDR3 end shows no conserved phenylalanine or tryptophan, and so a read error is likely. This rearrangement joins TRBV4-3 to TRBJ2-6; TRBD1 agrees at 10 bases. The germline V gene encodes CDR1 LGHNA and CDR2 YSLEER. V gave up 4 bases and J gave up 3 bases; unmatched junction bases: 6. This CDR3 region has 17 residues. The CDR3 bases are TGCGCCAGCAGCCCGGGACAGGGGTGGGTTGGGGCCAACGTCCTGACTCTC. Its protein is CASSPGQGWVGANVLTL.

This clonotype was counted a few times. The J gene is TRBJ2-1, the V gene TRBV30; D possibly uses TRBD1 or TRBD2 (6 bases each). The CDR3 runs 13 residues. Trimming removed 4 bases from V and 2 bases from J, with 9 bases in between. Germline V CDR1 and CDR2: GTSNPN, SVGIG (reference sequence). The CDR3 sequence is CAWKGGTYNEQFF. CDR3 sequence (DNA): TGTGCCTGGAAGGGGGGAACCTACAATGAGCAGTTCTTC.

Regarding this clonotype: Possible read error: a much larger clone is one base away. The chain links TRBV11-2 to TRBJ2-7; D not resolved. The CDR3 consists of 15 residues. Between the trimmed V and J ends, which lost 3 bases and 5 bases, there was a span of 17 bases. CDR1 and CDR2 (germline): SGHAT, FQNNGV. CDR3 loop: CASSFVRLALDEQYF. The CDR3 DNA reads TGTGCCAGCAGCTTTGTGCGGTTGGCGCTCGACGAGCAGTACTTC.

V and J are TRBV28 and TRBJ2-4; the match to TRBD2 covers 7 bases. The CDR3 spans 12 residues. Germline V gene sequence: CDR1 MDHEN, CDR2 SYDVKM. J lost 8 bases, V lost 8 bases, and 6 bases had no gene match. CDR3: CASGRGGDIQYF. CDR3 nucleotide sequence: TGTGCCAGCGGCCGTGGGGGGGACATTCAGTACTTC.

Concerning this clonotype itself: A read error is possible here, since a much larger clone lies one base away. CDR3 residues: CASGLDLGLSSYNEQFF. Written as DNA, the CDR3 is TGTGCCAGCGGCTTAGATTTGGGACTAAGCTCCTACAATGAGCAGTTCTTC. The V gene is TRBV7-2, the J gene TRBJ2-1; 7 bases fit TRBD2. CDR3 length equals 17 residues. Germline lookup yields CDR1 SGHTA and CDR2 FQGNSA.

Concerning this clonotype: Given a much more abundant clone one base away, this may be a read error. The chain has TRBV27 and TRBJ1-5; D gene ambiguous. CDR1 MNHEY and CDR2 SMNVEV come from the germline V gene (reference sequence). This CDR3 region has 13 residues. CDR3 region: CAGSPTSHQPQHF. DNA of the CDR3: TGTGCCGGCAGCCCGACCAGTCATCAGCCCCAGCATTTT.

At least ten counts were recorded for this clonotype. V and J are TRBV19 and TRBJ2-2; tentative D call: TRBD1 (6 bases). Trimming cost V 5 bases and J 5 bases, with 18 bases left between them. This CDR3 region has 16 residues. Germline V gene sequence: CDR1 LNHDA, CDR2 SQIVND (reference sequence). The CDR3 region has the DNA TGTGCCAGTAGTGCCGGGGACACGAGCTCAACCGGGGAGCTGTTTTTT. Amino acids: CASSAGDTSSTGELFF.